This TCR beta chain was recorded in a study of PD-1 blockade in classical Hodgkin lymphoma. The time point here: cycle 4 day 1 (C4D1), after about 6 weeks of nivolumab. All the patients suffered relapse after autologous stem cell transplantation, and brentuximab vedotin exposure differed. TCRdb keeps only in-frame clones here, not all; method: immunoSEQ multiplex PCR. Of about 50,000 clones in the sample, roughly 90% were seen once. Remarks on this clone: What it recognizes is unknown.

General study points: A significant rise in TCR diversity was seen by C4D1 for CD4+ cells but not for CD8+ cells.

With 5 bases clipped from V and 2 bases from J, the junction kept 13 bases outside the gene matches. Germline CDR1 and CDR2: SGHRS and YFSETQ. This CDR3 spans 16 amino acids. The chain links TRBV5-1 to TRBJ2-7; 7 nucleotides line up with TRBD2. The input for sequencing was peripheral blood mononuclear cells (PBMCs), taken before the fourth cycle of nivolumab. This TCR derives from a human donor with classical Hodgkin lymphoma. CDR3 residues: CASRRFPSGIAYEQYF. As DNA, the CDR3 is TGCGCCAGCAGAAGATTCCCTAGCGGTATTGCCTACGAGCAGTACTTC.